This passage covers 7 T cell receptor delta chains from one sample sequenced in a study of Vδ1+ human thymocytes (dated by TCRdb to 2016 to 2019). These receptors are not linked to any known antigen. The instrument given in TCRdb is Illumina MiSeq. RNA was isolated using the RNeasy mini kit, and reverse transcription was performed with Superscript III. CDR3 amplicons were produced by multiplex PCR using pooled V-gene forward primers and a constant-region reverse primer with Illumina adaptor overhangs. TCRdb called clones afresh from the public reads with CATT; identical DNA rows were later merged. Here the sample has 22,000 or so delta-chain clones; 6.5% to 10% occur a single time. Roughly 0.98% of the sample goes to the ten largest clones. The investigation overall reported the following: Unlike the oligoclonal repertoires in peripheral blood, the thymic TRG and TRD repertoires appeared highly polyclonal, with Gaussian CDR3 length distributions.

The source material was Vdelta1+ gamma-delta thymocytes from the thymus. The cell subset or site label here, explained by the study, means: FACS-sorted CD3+ TCRalphabeta- TCRVdelta1+ TCRVdelta2- thymocytes. All receptors derive from a child younger than two who had congenital heart surgery.

In its sample, this clone was seen a few times. J is TRDJ1 and V is TRDV1; 11 positions agree with TRDD3. CDR1 and CDR2 (germline): TSWWSYY, QGS. Unmatched junction bases numbered 9, after V lost 0 bases and J lost 0 bases. CDR3 length equals 19 residues. The CDR3 coding sequence is TGTGCTCTTGGGGAACTTCCTGGGGGATACCCGACGTACACCGATAAACTCATCTTT. Its protein product is CALGELPGGYPTYTDKLIF.

In this sample, this clone is medium-sized (0.01 to 0.1%). The rearrangement uses TRDV2 and TRDJ3; TRDD3 matches at 9 bases. The ends lost 5 bases at V and 0 bases at J; junction bases unmatched: 10. CDR1 is GEAIGNYY, CDR2 EKD, per germline. This CDR3 is 19 amino acids long. CDR3 DNA: TGTGCCTGTGCCCCGTACTGGGGGACAAGCTCCTGGGACACCCGACAGATGTTTTTC. This translates into CACAPYWGTSSWDTRQMFF.

V is TRDV1 and J is TRDJ1; D call uncertain. Trimming pared 1 base from V and 0 bases from J, leaving 21 bases between. Germline V CDR1 and CDR2: TSWWSYY, QGS. This CDR3 region has 19 residues. CDR3 amino acids: CALGEPRGRDAPYTDKLIF. The CDR3 nucleotides are TGTGCTCTTGGGGAACCGCGTGGGAGGGACGCTCCATACACCGATAAACTCATCTTT.

The chain couples TRDV1 to TRDJ1; D may be TRDD2 or TRDD3 (6 bases each). Germline CDR1 reads TSWWSYY; CDR2 reads QGS. The CDR3 spans 18 residues. V was pared by 1 base and J by 1 base, with 19 bases between. The CDR3 DNA reads TGTGCTCTTGGGGAACGGGTCCTACGGGGGACCGCCACCGATAAACTCATCTTT. Amino acid sequence: CALGERVLRGTATDKLIF.

This chain uses TRDV1 with TRDJ1; 8 nucleotides match TRDD3. This CDR3 comprises 18 residues. V was clipped by 4 bases and J by 0 bases; unmatched bases: 13. In germline, CDR1 is TSWWSYY, CDR2 QGS. The CDR3 loop is CALGGRLYWGLYTDKLIF. The CDR3 nucleotides read TGTGCTCTTGGGGGCCGTCTTTACTGGGGGCTGTACACCGATAAACTCATCTTT.

This clone was detected only a few times. This chain joins TRDV1 and TRDJ1; 7 bases align to TRDD3. The CDR3 runs to 13 residues. Germline V CDR1 and CDR2: TSWWSYY, QGS. V was clipped by 9 bases and J by 0 bases; unmatched bases: 4. The CDR3 bases are TGTGCTCTGTGGGGGAGGTACACCGATAAACTCATCTTT. Its translation: CALWGRYTDKLIF.

This clone came up a few times. Other DNA sequences in the sample encode the same CDR3. This rearrangement joins TRDV1 to TRDJ1; 9 bases line up with TRDD3. The CDR3 runs 17 residues. The ends lost 8 bases at V and 0 bases at J; junction bases unmatched: 13. Germline loops: CDR1 TSWWSYY, CDR2 QGS. The CDR3 sequence: CALLSWGIPPYTDKLIF. The DNA of the CDR3 is TGTGCTCTTCTCTCCTGGGGGATTCCACCGTACACCGATAAACTCATCTTT.